These T cell receptor beta chains were read from a single sample in a study of beta chain features in type 1 diabetes. Profiling relied on immunoSEQ multiplex PCR, and the TCRdb table lists in-frame clones only, not all of them. The table includes roughly 340,000 clones, 10% to 15% detected once. The sample taken for sequencing was naive CD4+ T cells from blood. Receptors originate from a woman between 18 and 29 years old with type 1 diabetes. Each CDR3 is given with its conserved first and last residue. A D gene is named only where the DNA matches it firmly. Clone sizes are given selectively: once, few, many, or a class where the clone is expanded.

v_gene	abundance	d_gene	j_gene	CDR3aa	CDR3nt
TRBV7-9	-	TRBD1	TRBJ2-1	CASSLQGNHNEQFF	TGTGCCAGCAGCCTACAGGGGAACCACAATGAGCAGTTCTTC
TRBV2	few	-	TRBJ1-1	CASSERSARAFF	TGTGCCAGCAGTGAGAGGAGCGCGCGCGCTTTCTTT
TRBV5-1	few	-	TRBJ2-1	CASSLVDREGYNEQFF	TGCGCCAGCAGCTTGGTGGACAGGGAGGGATACAATGAGCAGTTCTTC
TRBV5-4	few	-	TRBJ2-1	CASSLYGLEQFF	TGTGCCAGCAGCTTGTATGGCCTCGAGCAGTTCTTC
TRBV7-9	few	TRBD2	TRBJ2-5	CASSLASPLAGVETQYF	TGTGCCAGCAGCTTAGCCTCTCCACTAGCGGGGGTTGAGACCCAGTACTTC
TRBV11-2	few	-	TRBJ2-7	CASSRIEGEQYF	TGTGCCAGCAGCCGGATAGAGGGCGAGCAGTACTTC
TRBV5-4	few	-	TRBJ2-3	CAFIQGPSTDTQYF	TGTGCTTTTATACAGGGCCCTAGCACAGATACGCAGTATTTT
TRBV11-2	-	-	TRBJ2-3	CASHLGDLESTDTQYF	TGTGCCAGCCATCTAGGCGACCTAGAAAGCACAGATACGCAGTATTTT
TRBV19	-	TRBD1	TRBJ1-1	CASRRTGTPVDAFF	TGTGCCAGTAGACGGACAGGGACTCCCGTCGACGCTTTCTTT
TRBV28	-	-	TRBJ1-2	CASSWEGGYTF	TGTGCCAGCAGTTGGGAGGGTGGCTACACCTTC
TRBV7-6	-	TRBD2	TRBJ2-5	CASSLRLAGVRETQYF	TGTGCCAGCAGCTTAAGGCTAGCGGGAGTACGGGAGACCCAGTACTTC
TRBV7-9	-	-	TRBJ1-2	CASSETRLATYGYTF	TGTGCCAGCAGCGAGACGAGGCTAGCTACCTATGGCTACACCTTC
TRBV13	-	TRBD2	TRBJ2-7	CASSWGLAGRYEQYF	TGTGCCAGCAGCTGGGGACTAGCGGGGCGCTACGAGCAGTACTTC
TRBV2	few	TRBD1	TRBJ1-2	CASTTNRGRMVGYTF	TGTGCCAGTACGACTAACAGGGGACGTATGGTTGGCTACACCTTC
TRBV7-3	-	TRBD2	TRBJ2-3	CASSFGLAATDTQYF	TGTGCCAGCAGCTTCGGACTAGCGGCCACAGATACGCAGTATTTT
TRBV19	-	-	TRBJ1-4	CASSLPASNEKLFF	TGTGCCAGTAGTCTCCCCGCGTCTAATGAAAAACTGTTTTTT
TRBV2	-	TRBD2	TRBJ2-1	CASSVGTSFNEQFF	TGTGCCAGCAGTGTCGGGACTAGTTTCAATGAGCAGTTCTTC
TRBV7-2	few	-	TRBJ2-2	CASSLAVTGELFF	TGTGCCAGCAGCTTAGCCGTCACCGGGGAGCTGTTTTTT
TRBV4-2	-	-	TRBJ2-7	CASSQASSSGYEQYF	TGTGCCAGCAGCCAGGCTTCGTCCTCGGGTTACGAGCAGTACTTC
TRBV4-2	-	TRBD1	TRBJ2-7	CASSPGQGQGSPYEQYF	TGTGCCAGCAGCCCCGGACAGGGACAGGGGTCCCCCTACGAGCAGTACTTC
TRBV29-1	few	TRBD1	TRBJ1-4	CSVTDRGVEKLFF	TGCAGCGTCACAGACAGGGGGGTTGAAAAACTGTTTTTT
TRBV10-3	few	TRBD1	TRBJ2-7	CAISESTGDYEQYF	TGTGCCATCAGTGAGTCGACAGGGGACTACGAGCAGTACTTC
TRBV18	few	-	TRBJ2-7	CASSPSRTYEQYF	TGTGCCAGCTCACCGTCTAGAACCTACGAGCAGTACTTC
TRBV29-1	-	TRBD1	TRBJ1-2	CSVEVNRGYGYTF	TGCAGCGTTGAAGTAAACAGGGGGTATGGCTACACCTTC
TRBV6-5	few	TRBD1	TRBJ1-1	CASSYTGTGTITEAFF	TGTGCCAGCAGTTATACCGGGACAGGTACGATCACTGAAGCTTTCTTT
TRBV25-1	-	-	TRBJ2-5	CASSEPRADETQYF	TGTGCCAGCAGTGAACCCAGGGCGGATGAGACCCAGTACTTC
TRBV5-1	-	TRBD2	TRBJ2-1	CASSLLGLAGASGNEQFF	TGCGCCAGCAGCTTGTTGGGACTAGCGGGAGCTTCAGGCAATGAGCAGTTCTTC
TRBV9	few	-	TRBJ2-1	CASSVWQGSYNEQFF	TGTGCCAGCAGCGTTTGGCAGGGGTCCTACAATGAGCAGTTCTTC
TRBV5-1	few	TRBD2	TRBJ2-7	CASSFGELADYEQYF	TGCGCCAGCAGCTTCGGGGAACTAGCGGACTACGAGCAGTACTTC
TRBV4-2	-	TRBD1	TRBJ2-7	CASSQALGQGYEQYF	TGTGCCAGCAGCCAAGCTTTGGGACAGGGGTACGAGCAGTACTTC
TRBV19	few	TRBD1	TRBJ2-5	CASSPYRGLETQYF	TGTGCCAGTAGTCCGTACAGGGGTTTGGAGACCCAGTACTTC
TRBV7-2	few	TRBD1	TRBJ2-7	CASSSVSTGVGEQYF	TGTGCCAGCAGCTCGGTTTCCACAGGGGTGGGCGAGCAGTACTTC
TRBV7-2	-	TRBD2	TRBJ2-1	CASSPLAAPSDEQFF	TGTGCCAGCAGTCCCCTAGCGGCACCGTCGGATGAGCAGTTCTTC
TRBV29-1	few	-	TRBJ2-7	CSVEDRGRDRPYEQYF	TGCAGCGTTGAAGATCGCGGCCGGGATAGGCCCTACGAGCAGTACTTC
TRBV11-3	-	TRBD2	TRBJ2-3	CASSLDSGSQYF	TGTGCCAGCAGCTTAGACAGCGGGAGTCAGTATTTT
TRBV11-2	few	TRBD2	TRBJ2-5	CASSLSPRGASGRAQYF	TGTGCCAGCAGCTTAAGCCCCAGAGGGGCTAGCGGGAGAGCCCAGTACTTC
TRBV5-1	-	-	TRBJ2-1	CASSLGSSQAGNEQFF	TGCGCCAGCAGCTTGGGTTCCAGCCAAGCAGGAAATGAGCAGTTCTTC
TRBV5-1	-	TRBD2	TRBJ2-5	CASSLSTSGMLETQYF	TGCGCCAGCAGCTTGAGTACTAGCGGGATGTTGGAGACCCAGTACTTC
TRBV5-4	-	-	TRBJ2-7	CASSPRQAASIEQYF	TGTGCCAGCAGCCCGAGACAGGCTGCCTCTATCGAGCAGTACTTC
TRBV7-8	few	-	TRBJ2-1	CASRVNYEQFF	TGTGCCAGCAGAGTAAACTATGAGCAGTTCTTC
TRBV7-2	-	TRBD2	TRBJ2-3	CASSLANRASGGAADTQYF	TGTGCCAGCAGCTTAGCGAATCGGGCTAGCGGGGGGGCCGCAGATACGCAGTATTTT
TRBV7-2	-	TRBD2	TRBJ2-7	CASSLASLGTSASPEQYF	TGTGCCAGCAGCTTAGCTAGCCTAGGGACTAGCGCTTCTCCGGAGCAGTACTTC
TRBV11-3	few	-	TRBJ2-1	CASSTGENEQFF	TGTGCCAGCAGCACCGGGGAGAATGAGCAGTTCTTC
TRBV5-4	few	TRBD1	TRBJ1-2	CASRLTGGNYGYTF	TGTGCCAGCAGGCTAACAGGGGGGAACTATGGCTACACCTTC
TRBV30	-	-	TRBJ2-3	CAWSRRGADTQYF	TGTGCCTGGAGCCGTAGAGGCGCAGATACGCAGTATTTT
TRBV18	-	-	TRBJ2-7	CASSPSGGGEQYF	TGTGCCAGCTCACCATCTGGGGGAGGTGAGCAGTACTTC
TRBV9	-	-	TRBJ2-1	CASSVGAAGAASYNEQFF	TGTGCCAGCAGCGTAGGGGCCGCAGGAGCGGCCTCATACAATGAGCAGTTCTTC
TRBV1	few	-	TRBJ2-7	CTSSQDQDGSYEQYF	TGCACCAGCAGCCAAGATCAGGACGGGAGCTACGAGCAGTACTTC
TRBV30	few	TRBD1	TRBJ1-4	CAWSVKKGQAEKLFF	TGTGCCTGGAGTGTAAAGAAGGGACAGGCTGAAAAACTGTTTTTT
TRBV5-4	-	-	TRBJ1-5	CASSLRHINQPQHF	TGTGCCAGCAGCTTGCGACACATAAATCAGCCCCAGCATTTT